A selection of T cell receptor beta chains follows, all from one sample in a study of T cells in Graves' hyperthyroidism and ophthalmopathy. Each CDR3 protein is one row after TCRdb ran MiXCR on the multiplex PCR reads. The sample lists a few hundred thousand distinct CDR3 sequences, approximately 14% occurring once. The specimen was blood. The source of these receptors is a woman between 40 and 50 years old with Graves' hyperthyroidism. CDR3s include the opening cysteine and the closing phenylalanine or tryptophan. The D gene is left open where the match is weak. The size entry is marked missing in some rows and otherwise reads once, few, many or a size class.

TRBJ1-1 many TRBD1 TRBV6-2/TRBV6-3 TGTGCCAGCAGTTACGGAATGCGGGACAGAGTAAACACTGAAGCTTTCTTT CASSYGMRDRVNTEAFF
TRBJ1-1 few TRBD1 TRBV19 TGTGCCAGTAGTATAGGGACAGGGGGCCTCGGGAACACTGAAGCTTTCTTT CASSIGTGGLGNTEAFF
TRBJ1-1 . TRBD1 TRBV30 TGTGCCTGGAGGAGACAGGGGCCGAACACTGAAGCTTTCTTT CAWRRQGPNTEAFF
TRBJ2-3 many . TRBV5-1 TGCGCCAGCAGCTTGGCCCCCACGGGGGCCTACACAGATACGCAGTATTTT CASSLAPTGAYTDTQYF
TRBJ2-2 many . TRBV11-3 TGTGCCAGCAGCCGCACAGGGTCGTCCACCGGGGAGCTGTTTTTT CASSRTGSSTGELFF
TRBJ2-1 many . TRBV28 TGTGCCAGCAGTTTGGGAAGGACCTCCCCCTACAATGAGCAGTTCTTC CASSLGRTSPYNEQFF
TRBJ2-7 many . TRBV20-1 TGCAGTGCTTTCCCTCCGGAGACCCCCTACGAGCAGTACTTC CSAFPPETPYEQYF
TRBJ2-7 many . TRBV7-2 TGTGCCAGCAGCTTAGACAGGACCTACGAGCAGTACTTC CASSLDRTYEQYF
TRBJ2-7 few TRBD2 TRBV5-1 TGCGCCAGCAGCTTGGTCCTCCCGACTAGCGGGAACTACGAGCAGTACTTC CASSLVLPTSGNYEQYF
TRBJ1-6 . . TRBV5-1 TGCGCCAGCAGCTTGCAGGACGGCAATTCACCCCTCCACTTT CASSLQDGNSPLHF
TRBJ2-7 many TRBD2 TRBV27 TGTGCCAGCAGTGTGGGACTAGCGGGAGACGACGAGCAGTACTTC CASSVGLAGDDEQYF
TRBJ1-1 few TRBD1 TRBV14 TGTGCCAGCAGCCTTCAACAGGGGGGCACTGAAGCTTTCTTT CASSLQQGGTEAFF
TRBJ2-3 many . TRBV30 TGTGCCTGGAGTTTTGGCCAAAAAACGCAGTATTTT CAWSFGQKTQYF
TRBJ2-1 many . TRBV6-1 TGTGCCAGCAGTCAAGCACTAGTTGCTGAGCAGTTCTTC CASSQALVAEQFF
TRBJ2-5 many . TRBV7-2 TGTGCCAGCAGCTCGTCAGAAACCCAGTACTTC CASSSSETQYF
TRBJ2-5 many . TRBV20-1 TGCAGTGCTAGAGACTGGATTCACCAAGAGACCCAGTACTTC CSARDWIHQETQYF
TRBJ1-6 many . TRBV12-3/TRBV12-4 TGTGCCAGCAGTCCGTCCGGGGTAAATAGGGTTTCACCCCTCCACTTT CASSPSGVNRVSPLHF
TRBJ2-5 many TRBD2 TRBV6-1 TGTGCCAGCACCGCAAACCCCGGGGGGGGGGAGTGGGAGACCCAGTACTTC CASTANPGGGEWETQYF
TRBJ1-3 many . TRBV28 TGTGCCAGCACAGGCTCTGGAAACACCATATATTTT CASTGSGNTIYF
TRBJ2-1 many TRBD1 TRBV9 TGTGCCAGCAGCGTAAGGACAGGTACCCTCTTAGAGCAGTTCTTC CASSVRTGTLLEQFF
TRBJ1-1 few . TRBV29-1 TGCAGCGTTGAGGGCTTAACGTACACTGAAGCTTTCTTT CSVEGLTYTEAFF
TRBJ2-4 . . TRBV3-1 TGTGCCAGCAGCATCAGAGGGAGGTCTCTAGCCAAAAACATTCAGTACTTC CASSIRGRSLAKNIQYF
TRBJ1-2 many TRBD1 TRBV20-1 TGCAGTGCCGGGACAGGGTCCTATGTAGGCTACACCTTC CSAGTGSYVGYTF
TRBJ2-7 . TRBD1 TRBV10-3 TGTGCCATCAGTGAGGATGGGACAGGAGCCTTCTACGAGCAGTACTTC CAISEDGTGAFYEQYF
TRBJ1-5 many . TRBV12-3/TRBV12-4 TGTGCCAGCACCTCAGGACTGGTGAATCAGCCCCAGCATTTT CASTSGLVNQPQHF
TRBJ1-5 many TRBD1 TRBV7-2 TGTGCCAGCAGCTTAGCGGGACAGGGGGGAAATCAGCCCCAGCATTTT CASSLAGQGGNQPQHF
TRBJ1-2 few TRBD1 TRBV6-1 TGTGCCAGCAGTTGGCTCGGGGACAGGGGAGACTATGGCTACACCTTC CASSWLGDRGDYGYTF